This T cell receptor beta chain was identified during a study of cytomegalovirus exposure and HLA in healthy donors. This CDR3 is built from 14 residues. Germline lookup yields CDR1 GTSNPN and CDR2 SVGIG (reference sequence). V lost 1 base to trimming and J lost 7 bases; unmatched junction nucleotides: 4. As to this clone: Its antigen is unknown.

Primers: 60 Vbeta forward and 13 Jbeta reverse. Clones were sequenced by immunoSEQ multiplex PCR, and TCRdb holds only the in-frame ones, with some missing. The sample comprises about 190,000 clones, over 60% of which are singletons, and approximately 2% rests with the top ten. Overall study findings and caveats: Cytomegalovirus association was listed for roughly 160 TCR beta chains.

Sequencing input: PBMCs. The receptor was derived from a woman aged 25 to 39 in good health and CMV-seropositive. The rearrangement links TRBV30 to TRBJ1-2, with 12 bases fitting TRBD1. The CDR3 DNA reads as TGTGCCTGGAGTGGCCGGGACAGGGGGCTTGGCTACACCTTC. Residues: CAWSGRDRGLGYTF.